What follows describes a single T cell receptor (beta chain). The method was immunoSEQ multiplex PCR; TCRdb's version includes in-frame clones alone and lacks a portion of them. The profile covers about 97,000 clones, with 85% to 90% appearing a single time and 5.5% taken by the ten largest. These data are taken from a study of OX40 agonist ivuxolimab in advanced cancers. The germline V and J ends were trimmed by 6 bases and 0 bases, with 9 bases remaining between them. The CDR3 is made up of 15 amino acids. Germline V gene data show CDR1 as MNHNS and CDR2 as SASEGT. This sample comprised CD4+ or CD8+ T cells sorted from blood, obtained in a trial of the OX40 agonist ivuxolimab. The J gene is TRBJ1-6, the V gene TRBV6-1, with a tentative D call TRBD1 (5 bases). This sequence originates from an adult with an advanced solid tumor such as melanoma, head and neck, liver or kidney cancer. The CDR3 loop reads CASRQASSYNSPLHF. The CDR3, as DNA: TGTGCCAGCAGACAGGCGAGCTCCTATAATTCACCCCTCCACTTT.